A selection of T cell receptor beta chains follows, all from one sample in a study of blood T cells in healthy people across ages. Via MiXCR, TCRdb re-called the 5' RACE reads, giving one row per CDR3 protein. Here the sample spans around 1.1 million distinct CDR3 sequences, about two fifths being singletons. The sequenced material came from blood. The source of these receptors is a man aged 18-30 years in good health. The CDR3 runs from the conserved cysteine through the conserved F or W. D genes are given only for firm matches. For some rows the clone size is stated as once, few or many, or as a class when expanded; others skip it.

CDR3 DNA | CDR3 protein | J gene | clone size | D gene | V gene
TGCAGTGCTAGAGCGTGGGGGGGGGATAACTATGGCTACACCTTC | CSARAWGGDNYGYTF | TRBJ1-2 | . | . | TRBV20-1
TGCGCCAGCAGCATAGGTGGACTACCAGGCTCCTACAATGAGCAGTACTTC | CASSIGGLPGSYNEQYF | TRBJ2-7 | few | . | TRBV5-1
TGTGCCAGCAGCTTCCCGGGACGGAGAGTCGTAAATACGCAGTATTTT | CASSFPGRRVVNTQYF | TRBJ2-3 | . | . | TRBV9
TGCGCCAGCAGCCAAGATACTACAGATACGCAGTATTTT | CASSQDTTDTQYF | TRBJ2-3 | many | . | TRBV3-1
TGTGCCAGCAGCTTCAATCTGTATGAGCAGTTCTTC | CASSFNLYEQFF | TRBJ2-1 | . | . | TRBV7-2
TGTGCCAGCAGCCAAGGGATTCGAGGACTTCTCCCGGGCGAGCAGTACTTC | CASSQGIRGLLPGEQYF | TRBJ2-7 | . | . | TRBV3-1
TGCAGTGCTACTAAACAAGGGAACTCCGAGCAGTACTTC | CSATKQGNSEQYF | TRBJ2-7 | . | . | TRBV20-1
TGCAGTGCTAGAGATCCAATGACAGGGTTGACCGAAAAACTGTTTTTT | CSARDPMTGLTEKLFF | TRBJ1-4 | . | TRBD1 | TRBV20-1
TGTGCCATCAGTGTGGACGGAGCCACTGAAGCTTTCTTT | CAISVDGATEAFF | TRBJ1-1 | . | . | TRBV10-3
TGTGCCAGCAGTGAACTAGCGGGGGGCCCAGTGCAGTTCTTC | CASSELAGGPVQFF | TRBJ2-1 | . | TRBD2 | TRBV6-1
TGCAGTGCTAAGGGACTCCTTAATTCTGGTACGCAGTATTTT | CSAKGLLNSGTQYF | TRBJ2-3 | . | . | TRBV20-1
TGTGCCAGCAGTGAGCCGCTTCTTGGTGGCTACACCTTC | CASSEPLLGGYTF | TRBJ1-2 | . | . | TRBV25-1
TGTGCCAGCAGCTTCCGGGACGGGCGGCGCACAGATACGCAGTATTTT | CASSFRDGRRTDTQYF | TRBJ2-3 | few | . | TRBV11-2
TGTGCCAGCAGCAAGGACACAGACAATGAGCAGTTCTTC | CASSKDTDNEQFF | TRBJ2-1 | . | . | TRBV7-3
TGTGCCAGCAGACCCGGGACTAGCGGCCAAGAGACCCAGTACTTC | CASRPGTSGQETQYF | TRBJ2-5 | few | TRBD2 | TRBV2
TGCAGTGCGGCTAGGACTAGCTACAATGAGCAGTACTTC | CSAARTSYNEQYF | TRBJ2-7 | few | TRBD2 | TRBV20-1
TGTGCCAGCAGTCTTGAGCTGGGACTCAATCAGCCCCAGCATTTT | CASSLELGLNQPQHF | TRBJ1-5 | . | . | TRBV7-2
TGTGCCAGCAGCTTATCCCAGAGAGCTTACGAGCAGTACTTC | CASSLSQRAYEQYF | TRBJ2-7 | few | . | TRBV7-9
TGTGCCAGCAGCCAAGATCCGCCCTACGAGCAGTACTTC | CASSQDPPYEQYF | TRBJ2-7 | . | . | TRBV14
TGTGCCAGCAGTCTTTCGGATTCCTACGAGCAGTACTTC | CASSLSDSYEQYF | TRBJ2-7 | many | . | TRBV7-8
TGTGCCAGCAGCCGATCGTTCCCCGCGGGGGGGGTGACAGATACGCAGTATTTT | CASSRSFPAGGVTDTQYF | TRBJ2-3 | . | TRBD2 | TRBV11-2